The 18 T cell receptor beta chains below all came from one sample that was sequenced in a study of vaccination and CD4 T cells after COVID-19. These receptors are not linked to any known antigen. Treatment meaning: roughly ten-day PBMC culture with coronavirus spike peptide pools or control peptides (ViraFEST assay). Sequenced with the Oncomine TCR Beta short-read assay was DNA taken from cultured CD4+ T cells. Using its own MiXCR run on the PCR reads, TCRdb lists one record per CDR3 protein. The sample consists of approximately 15,000 distinct CDR3 sequences, approximately 26% of them appearing once. What was sequenced was cultured CD4+ T cells from blood. The receptor set was obtained from a human donor with COVID-19.

The rearrangement links TRBV2 to TRBJ2-2, with TRBD2 identical over 12 bases. The CDR3 spans 15 residues. The germline V gene encodes CDR1 SNHLY and CDR2 FYNNEI. The trim removed 7 bases at V and 1 base at J, leaving 1 base unmatched. This CDR3 is CASKLAGGNTGELFF. Written as DNA, the CDR3 is TGTGCCAGCAAACTAGCGGGGGGGAACACCGGGGAGCTGTTTTTT.

This clonotype was seen a few times. DNA of the CDR3: TGCAGTGCCAACCTCCAGCCCCCCGAGGCTTTCTTT. Translation gives CSANLQPPEAFF. The chain uses TRBV20-1 and TRBJ1-1; D is ambiguous. The CDR3 is made up of 12 amino acids. Looked up from germline, CDR1 is DFQATT and CDR2 is SNEGSKA (reference sequence). V lost 6 bases and J 11 bases, leaving 19 bases between the germline ends.

The J gene is TRBJ2-5, the V gene TRBV18; D is unclear. The CDR3 runs to 11 residues. V gave up 6 bases and J gave up 5 bases, with 7 bases separating them. Germline V CDR1 and CDR2: KGHSH, LQKENI. DNA of the CDR3: TGTGCCAGCTCGTCGAAGGAGACCCAGTACTTC. Translating gives CASSSKETQYF.

This clonotype appeared a few times. This rearrangement joins TRBV19 to TRBJ2-4, with D uncertain. Germline assignment: CDR1 LNHDA and CDR2 SQIVND (reference sequence). CDR3 length equals 9 residues. V lost 3 bases and J lost 14, with 5 bases in between. As DNA, the CDR3 is TGTGCCAGTAGTATTTTAGAGTACTTC. Encoded protein: CASSILEYF.

This chain uses TRBV7-3 with TRBJ1-2, with TRBD1 matching 12 bases. The trim removed 5 bases at V and 3 bases at J, leaving 13 bases unmatched. Germline lookup yields CDR1 SGHTA and CDR2 FQGTGA. The CDR3 extends over 18 amino acids. The CDR3: CASSNYSGTGGAYYGYTF. The CDR3, as DNA: TGTGCCAGCAGCAACTACTCCGGGACAGGGGGCGCTTACTATGGCTACACCTTC. Full variable domain (outside the CDR3, taken from reference TRBV7-3 and TRBJ1-2): GAGVSQTPSNKVTEKGKYVELRCDPISGHTALYWYRQSLGQGPEFLIYFQGTGAADDSGLPNDRFFAVRPEGSVSTLKIQRTERGDSAVYLCASSNYSGTGGAYYGYTFGSGTRLTVV.

The V gene is TRBV7-2, the J gene TRBJ1-4, with a tentative D call TRBD1 (5 bases). The germline gives CDR1 SGHTA, CDR2 FQGNSA. Trimming took 4 bases from V and 6 from J, leaving 12 bases between them. The CDR3 is 14 residues long. The CDR3 DNA follows: TGTGCCAGCAGCTCACGGACGGGGGATGAAAAACTGTTTTTT. Translated: CASSSRTGDEKLFF.

The genes are TRBV28 and TRBJ2-7; 7 bases line up with TRBD1. The V and J ends lost 6 bases and 2 bases, in that order; junction bases with no gene match: 16. This CDR3 is 17 amino acids long. Germline CDR1 reads MDHEN; CDR2 reads SYDVKM. CDR3 residues: CASRLDLGRQGAYEQYF. The CDR3 DNA follows: TGTGCCAGCAGATTAGACCTTGGGCGACAGGGAGCCTACGAGCAGTACTTC.

This clonotype was picked up a small number of times. The chain carries TRBV28 and TRBJ1-2, with a tentative D call TRBD1 (5 bases). Deletions cut 1 base from V and 4 bases from J, with 13 bases between. The CDR3 is 15 amino acids. The germline CDR1 and CDR2 sequences are MDHEN and SYDVKM. The DNA for the CDR3 is TGTGCCAGCAGTTTATTGGCAGGGCAAAGCTATGGCTACACCTTC. It translates to CASSLLAGQSYGYTF.

This clonotype was detected a few times. V and J are TRBV20-1 and TRBJ1-5; D gene ambiguous. Germline CDR1 and CDR2: DFQATT and SNEGSKA (reference sequence). The CDR3 contains 16 residues. V was trimmed by 0 bases and J by 1 base, leaving 13 bases between them. The CDR3, as DNA: TGCAGTGCTAGAGATTCGGGCAGCCTCAGCAATCAGCCCCAGCATTTT. Translated: CSARDSGSLSNQPQHF.

V and J are TRBV10-2 and TRBJ2-1, with 16 bases matching TRBD2. V dropped 6 bases and J dropped 8; count of bases not matched to a gene: 4. This CDR3 has 15 amino acids. The germline CDR1 and CDR2 sequences are WSHSY and SAAADI. The CDR3 DNA reads as TGCGCCAGCAGGGGACTAGCGGGGGGGAGGGATGAGCAGTTCTTC. Translating it yields CASRGLAGGRDEQFF.

This clonotype was observed a handful of times. The chain has TRBV7-2 and TRBJ1-1; D perhaps matches TRBD1 (5 bases). Germline values: CDR1 SGHTA, CDR2 FQGNSA. This CDR3 comprises 14 residues. V dropped 7 bases and J dropped 2 bases, with 14 bases sitting between them. The CDR3 reads CASMAGQSNTEAFF. Here the CDR3 DNA reads TGTGCCAGCATGGCAGGACAATCAAACACTGAAGCTTTCTTT.

This clonotype has more than one count but fewer than ten. The V and J genes are TRBV30 and TRBJ2-3, with TRBD2 matching over 10 bases. Germline V gene sequence: CDR1 GTSNPN, CDR2 SVGIG (reference sequence). The CDR3 runs 17 residues. With V trimmed by 3 bases and J by 5 bases, 14 bases remained unmatched. The CDR3 bases are TGTGCCTGGAGCCCTTCATGGGTAGCGGGGGGACTAGATACGCAGTATTTT. It is translated as CAWSPSWVAGGLDTQYF. Supplemented by reference TRBV30 and TRBJ2-3, the full variable domain reads SQTIHQWPATLVQPVGSPLSLECTVEGTSNPNLYWYRQAAGRGLQLLFYSVGIGQISSEVPQNLSASRPQDRQFILSSKKLLLSDSGFYLCAWSPSWVAGGLDTQYFGPGTRLTVL.

This chain links TRBV2 with TRBJ2-1; TRBD2 agrees at 13 bases. This CDR3 has 15 residues. The V and J ends lost 4 bases and 6 bases, in that order; junction bases with no gene match: 3. Germline V lookup: CDR1 SNHLY, CDR2 FYNNEI. As DNA, the CDR3 is TGTGCCAGCAGTGGGACTAGCGGGGGTTCCAATGAGCAGTTCTTC. This codes for CASSGTSGGSNEQFF.

This chain uses TRBV20-1 with TRBJ2-2; 9 nucleotides align to TRBD1. With V trimmed by 1 base and J by 3 bases, 6 bases remained unmatched. The CDR3 contains 16 residues. Germline values: CDR1 DFQATT, CDR2 SNEGSKA (reference sequence). CDR3: CSARAFRQGDTGELFF. CDR3 bases: TGCAGTGCTAGAGCTTTTCGACAGGGGGACACCGGGGAGCTGTTTTTT.

There are a few counts of this clonotype. The chain uses TRBV11-2 and TRBJ1-2; no firm D call. V lost 5 bases and J 3 bases, leaving 10 bases between the germline ends. This CDR3 comprises 13 residues. Germline V gene data show CDR1 as SGHAT and CDR2 as FQNNGV. CDR3 coding DNA: TGTGCCAGCAGCCCAACCGGGGACTATGGCTACACCTTC. Protein product: CASSPTGDYGYTF.

The rearrangement uses TRBV12-3 or TRBV12-4 and TRBJ1-2; D is unresolved. V dropped 1 base and J dropped 3 bases, with 3 bases sitting between them. This CDR3 is built from 12 residues. This CDR3 reads CASSLGHYGYTF. The CDR3 bases are TGTGCCAGCAGTTTAGGGCACTATGGCTACACCTTC.

This CDR3 is CASSQDGDSNQPQHF. The CDR3 coding sequence is TGCGCCAGCAGCCAGGACGGAGATAGCAATCAGCCCCAGCATTTT. The gene calls are TRBV5-1 and TRBJ1-5, with D uncertain. Germline V gene lookup returns CDR1 SGHRS and CDR2 YFSETQ. The CDR3 has 15 amino acids. V lost 4 bases and J lost 0, with 11 bases in between.

This clonotype came up a few times. This chain connects TRBV6-9 to TRBJ1-5; 10 bases are a match to TRBD1. The length of the CDR3 is 16 residues. V trimming: 10 bases; J trimming: 0 bases; junction bases outside the gene matches: 9. Germline V lookup: CDR1 MNHGY, CDR2 SVAAGI. The CDR3 is CATLTGTGDSNQPQHF. The CDR3 region has the DNA TGTGCCACCTTAACCGGGACAGGGGATAGCAATCAGCCCCAGCATTTT.